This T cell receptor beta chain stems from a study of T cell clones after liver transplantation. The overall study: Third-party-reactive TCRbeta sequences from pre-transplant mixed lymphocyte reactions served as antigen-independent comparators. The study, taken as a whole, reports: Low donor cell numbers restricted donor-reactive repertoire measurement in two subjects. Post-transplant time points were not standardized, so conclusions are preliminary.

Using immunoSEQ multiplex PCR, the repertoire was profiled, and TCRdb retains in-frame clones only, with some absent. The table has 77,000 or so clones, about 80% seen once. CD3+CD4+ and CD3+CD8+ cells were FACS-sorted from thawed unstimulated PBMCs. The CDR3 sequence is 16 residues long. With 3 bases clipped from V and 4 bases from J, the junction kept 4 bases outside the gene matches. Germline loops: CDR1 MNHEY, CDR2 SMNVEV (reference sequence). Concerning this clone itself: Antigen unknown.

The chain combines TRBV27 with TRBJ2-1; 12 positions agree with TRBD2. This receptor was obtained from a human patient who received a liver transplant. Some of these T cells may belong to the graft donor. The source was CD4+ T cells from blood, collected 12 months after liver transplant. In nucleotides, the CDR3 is TGTGCCAGCAGTTTGACTAGCGGGAGATCATACAATGAGCAGTTCTTC. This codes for CASSLTSGRSYNEQFF.